This record looks at one T cell receptor beta chain sequence and its context. CDR1 SGDLS and CDR2 YYNGEE come from the germline V gene. V was trimmed by 3 bases and J by 2 bases, leaving 15 bases between them. This CDR3 has 16 amino acids. Here immunoSEQ multiplex PCR was the method, and the copy in TCRdb shows in-frame clones only, minus some. The sample lists around 50,000 clones, 85% to 90% occurring once. The data originate from a study of T cell changes during pregnancy in multiple sclerosis. The specimen comprised CD8+ T cells from peripheral blood mononuclear cells, sampled in the second trimester of pregnancy. This TCR was recovered from a female donor with multiple sclerosis, enrolled in a pregnancy study. The V gene is TRBV9, the J gene TRBJ1-3, with a possible D match to TRBD1 (5 bases). The CDR3 loop reads CASSESGKATGNTIYF. CDR3 in DNA: TGTGCCAGCAGCGAATCAGGGAAAGCGACTGGAAACACCATATATTTT.